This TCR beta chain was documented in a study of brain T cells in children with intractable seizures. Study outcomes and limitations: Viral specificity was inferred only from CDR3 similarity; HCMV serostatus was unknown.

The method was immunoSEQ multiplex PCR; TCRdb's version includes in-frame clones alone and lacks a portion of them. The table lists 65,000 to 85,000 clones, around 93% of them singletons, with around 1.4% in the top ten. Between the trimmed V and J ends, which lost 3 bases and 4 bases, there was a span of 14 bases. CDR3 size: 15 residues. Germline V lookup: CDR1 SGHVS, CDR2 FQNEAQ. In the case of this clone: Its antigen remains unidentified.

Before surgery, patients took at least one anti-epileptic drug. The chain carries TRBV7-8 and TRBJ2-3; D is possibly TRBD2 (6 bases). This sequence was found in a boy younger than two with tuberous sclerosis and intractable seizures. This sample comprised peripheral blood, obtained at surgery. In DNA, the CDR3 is TGTGCCAGCAGCTTGTTAGGCGGGGCGGCAGATACGCAGTATTTT. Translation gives CASSLLGGAADTQYF.